A single sample is the source of the 13 T cell receptor beta chains below, sequenced in a study of blood T cell repertoires in COVID-19. Only in-frame clones appear in the TCRdb table, and some are missing; sequencing was by immunoSEQ multiplex PCR. The sample lists 50,000 to 70,000 clones; 84% were seen once. What was sequenced was peripheral blood. These receptors were obtained from a woman aged 55-75 years with acute or convalescent COVID-19.

V is TRBV5-1 and J is TRBJ2-1; 8 positions match TRBD2. This CDR3 has 14 amino acids. V lost 7 bases and J lost 7; bases outside the gene matches: 10. Germline-derived CDR1 and CDR2 are SGHRS and YFSETQ. Written as DNA, the CDR3 is TGCGCCAGCCGGCAAGGGACTAGTAAAAATGAGCAGTTCTTC. Its translation is CASRQGTSKNEQFF.

In its sample, this clone was seen a few times. This chain uses TRBV29-1 with TRBJ2-1; D is undetermined. CDR1 is SQVTM and CDR2 is ANQGSEA in the germline V gene. CDR3 length: 14 residues. V was trimmed by 6 bases and J by 3 bases, leaving 15 bases between them. CDR3 DNA sequence: TGCAGCGTCCAGCTTACAGTAAACTACAATGAGCAGTTCTTC. Its protein product is CSVQLTVNYNEQFF.

This clone was picked up a small number of times. The gene calls are TRBV5-1 and TRBJ1-6; a possible D gene is TRBD1 (5 bases). V lost 4 bases, J lost 7 bases, and 15 bases lay in between. The CDR3 is 15 residues long. Germline V lookup: CDR1 SGHRS, CDR2 YFSETQ. CDR3 sequence (DNA): TGCGCCAGCAGCCCCGGACGGGGGGAGAATTCACCCCTCCACTTT. This gives the protein CASSPGRGENSPLHF.

V and J are TRBV11-2 and TRBJ2-5, with TRBD2 matching over 7 bases. The CDR3 spans 17 residues. V lost 3 bases to trimming and J lost 1 base; unmatched junction nucleotides: 11. Looked up from germline, CDR1 is SGHAT and CDR2 is FQNNGV. The CDR3 here is CASSFGGLPTPQETQYF. The CDR3 bases are TGTGCCAGCAGCTTCGGGGGACTACCGACACCCCAAGAGACCCAGTACTTC.

J is TRBJ1-2 and V is TRBV4-1; TRBD1 matches 8 bases. CDR1 and CDR2 from the germline V gene are MGHRA and YSYEKL. This CDR3 spans 16 amino acids. With 2 bases clipped from V and 0 bases from J, the junction kept 5 bases outside the gene matches. CDR3 bases: TGCGCCAGCAGCCAATGGACAGGGCTCGCTAACTATGGCTACACCTTC. This encodes CASSQWTGLANYGYTF.

This clone was seen a handful of times. The chain couples TRBV18 to TRBJ2-1, with 8 bases fitting TRBD1. J lost 4 bases, V lost 5 bases, and 7 bases had no gene match. Germline V CDR1 and CDR2: KGHSH, LQKENI. The CDR3 loop spans 15 amino acids. CDR3 coding DNA: TGTGCCAGCTCAATCGGGACAGGAGTGTACAATGAGCAGTTCTTC. The encoded protein is CASSIGTGVYNEQFF.

This clone was counted a few times. This chain connects TRBV18 to TRBJ1-1, with a weak D call TRBD1 (6 bases). Per the germline V gene, CDR1 is KGHSH and CDR2 is LQKENI. The CDR3 contains 16 residues. V was pared by 1 base and J by 2 bases, with 14 bases between. DNA of the CDR3: TGTGCCAGCTCACCACGGACGGACAGTTTTAACACTGAAGCTTTCTTT. Protein sequence: CASSPRTDSFNTEAFF.

This clone was detected many times. The J gene is TRBJ2-2, the V gene TRBV10-3, with a tentative D call TRBD1 (5 bases). Germline V gene data show CDR1 as ENHRY and CDR2 as SYGVKD. This CDR3 comprises 14 residues. V lost 4 bases and J lost 4, with 10 bases in between. CDR3 sequence reads: CAISAGLSTGELFF. The CDR3 DNA follows: TGTGCCATCAGTGCAGGGTTGAGCACCGGGGAGCTGTTTTTT.

The chain carries TRBV19 and TRBJ1-2, with D unresolved. The length of the CDR3 is 15 residues. CDR1 is LNHDA, CDR2 SQIVND, per germline (reference sequence). V dropped 5 bases and J dropped 3 bases, with 16 bases sitting between them. Here the CDR3 DNA reads TGTGCCAGTAGTGTAATCTTACTCGGGGACTATGGCTACACCTTC. Residues: CASSVILLGDYGYTF.

This sequence joins TRBV5-6 and TRBJ2-7; TRBD2 might be the D (6 bases). The germline CDR1 and CDR2 sequences are SGHDT and YYEEEE. The CDR3 has 13 residues. V was clipped by 0 bases and J by 10 bases, with 14 bases between them. The CDR3 loop is CASSLAGDPGQYF. CDR3 in DNA: TGTGCCAGCAGCTTGGCGGGAGATCCTGGACAGTACTTC. The full variable domain, with the rest looked up from reference TRBV5-6 and TRBJ2-7, is DAGVTQSPTHLIKTRGQQVTLRCSPKSGHDTVSWYQQALGQGPQFIFQYYEEEERQRGNFPDRFSGHQFPNYSSELNVNALLLGDSALYLCASSLAGDPGQYFGPGTRLTVT.

The CDR3 reads CASSMLPGEKLFF. CDR3 nucleotide sequence: TGTGCCAGTAGTATGCTCCCTGGCGAAAAACTGTTTTTT. This chain connects TRBV19 to TRBJ1-4, with no clear D. V dropped 3 bases and J dropped 8 bases, with 10 bases sitting between them. This CDR3 spans 13 amino acids. CDR1 is LNHDA, CDR2 SQIVND, per germline (reference sequence).

V and J are TRBV19 and TRBJ1-3; perhaps TRBD1 as D (5 bases). CDR1 and CDR2 from the germline V gene are LNHDA and SQIVND (reference sequence). V lost 11 bases and J 0 bases, leaving 17 bases between the germline ends. This CDR3 spans 15 amino acids. The CDR3 DNA reads as TGTGCCTCCATCAGGGTCCCAAGCTCTGGAAACACCATATATTTT. Protein product: CASIRVPSSGNTIYF. Drawing the rest from reference TRBV19 and TRBJ1-3, the complete variable domain is DGGITQSPKYLFRKEGQNVTLSCEQNLNHDAMYWYRQDPGQGLRLIYYSQIVNDFQKGDIAEGYSVSREKKESFPLTVTSAQKNPTAFYLCASIRVPSSGNTIYFGEGSWLTVV.

The chain recombines TRBV2 with TRBJ1-5; D perhaps matches TRBD1 (5 bases). The germline V gene has CDR1 SNHLY and CDR2 FYNNEI. This CDR3 contains 14 residues. V shed 3 bases and J shed 4 bases, with 10 bases lying between them. DNA of the CDR3: TGTGCCAGCAGTGAGATAGGGGTGAATCAGCCCCAGCATTTT. It codes for CASSEIGVNQPQHF.